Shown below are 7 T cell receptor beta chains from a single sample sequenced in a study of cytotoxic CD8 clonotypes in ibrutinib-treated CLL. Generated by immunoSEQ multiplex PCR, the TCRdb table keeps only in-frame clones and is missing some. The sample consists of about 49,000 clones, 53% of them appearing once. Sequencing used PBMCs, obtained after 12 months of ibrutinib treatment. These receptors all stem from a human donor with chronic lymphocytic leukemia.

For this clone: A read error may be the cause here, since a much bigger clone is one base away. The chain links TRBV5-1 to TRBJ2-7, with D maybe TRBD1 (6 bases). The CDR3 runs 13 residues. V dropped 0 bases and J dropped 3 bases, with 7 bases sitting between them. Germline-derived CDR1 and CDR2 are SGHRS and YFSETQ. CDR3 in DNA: TGCGCCAGCAGCTTGGGACAGGACTACGAGCAGTACTTC. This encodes CASSLGQDYEQYF. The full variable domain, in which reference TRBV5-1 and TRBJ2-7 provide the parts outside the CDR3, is KAGVTQTPRYLIKTRGQQVTLSCSPISGHRSVSWYQQTPGQGLQFLFEYFSETQRNKGNFPGRFSGRQFSNSRSEMNVSTLELGDSALYLCASSLGQDYEQYFGPGTRLTVT.

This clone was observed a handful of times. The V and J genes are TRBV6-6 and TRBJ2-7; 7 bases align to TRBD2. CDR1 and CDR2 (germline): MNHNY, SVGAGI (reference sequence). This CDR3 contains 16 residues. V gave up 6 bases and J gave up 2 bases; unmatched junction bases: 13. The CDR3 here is CASSPPTSALAYEQYF. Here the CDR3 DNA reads TGTGCCAGCAGCCCTCCCACTAGCGCGTTGGCCTACGAGCAGTACTTC.

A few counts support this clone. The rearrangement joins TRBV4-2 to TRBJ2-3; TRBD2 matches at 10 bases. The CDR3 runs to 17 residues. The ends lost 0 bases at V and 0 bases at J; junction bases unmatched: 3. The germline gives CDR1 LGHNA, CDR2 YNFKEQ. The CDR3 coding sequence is TGTGCCAGCAGCCAAGATCTAGCGGGAGAGAGCACAGATACGCAGTATTTT. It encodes CASSQDLAGESTDTQYF.

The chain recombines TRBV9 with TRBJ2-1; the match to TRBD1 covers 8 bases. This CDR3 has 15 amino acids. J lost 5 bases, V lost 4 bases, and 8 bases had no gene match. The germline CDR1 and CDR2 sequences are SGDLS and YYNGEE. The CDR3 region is CASSPGQGQDNEQFF. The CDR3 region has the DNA TGTGCCAGCAGCCCCGGACAGGGCCAGGACAATGAGCAGTTCTTC.

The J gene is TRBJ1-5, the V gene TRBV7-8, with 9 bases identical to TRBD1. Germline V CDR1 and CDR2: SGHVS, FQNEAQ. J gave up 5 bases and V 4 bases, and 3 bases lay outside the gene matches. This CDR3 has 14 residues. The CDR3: CASSSRTGDQPQHF. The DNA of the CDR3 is TGTGCCAGCAGCTCCCGGACAGGGGATCAGCCCCAGCATTTT.

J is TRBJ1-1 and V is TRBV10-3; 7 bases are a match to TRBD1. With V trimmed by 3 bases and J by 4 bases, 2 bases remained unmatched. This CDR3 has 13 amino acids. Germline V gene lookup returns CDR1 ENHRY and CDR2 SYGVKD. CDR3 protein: CAISEAGGTEAFF. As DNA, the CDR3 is TGTGCCATCAGTGAAGCAGGGGGCACTGAAGCTTTCTTT.

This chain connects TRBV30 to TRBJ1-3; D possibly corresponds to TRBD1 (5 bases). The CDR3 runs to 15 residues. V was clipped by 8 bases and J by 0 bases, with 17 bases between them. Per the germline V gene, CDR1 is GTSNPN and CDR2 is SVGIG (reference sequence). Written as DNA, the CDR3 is TGTGCCGAGGGGAGAGACCGATTCTCTGGAAACACCATATATTTT. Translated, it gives CAEGRDRFSGNTIYF.